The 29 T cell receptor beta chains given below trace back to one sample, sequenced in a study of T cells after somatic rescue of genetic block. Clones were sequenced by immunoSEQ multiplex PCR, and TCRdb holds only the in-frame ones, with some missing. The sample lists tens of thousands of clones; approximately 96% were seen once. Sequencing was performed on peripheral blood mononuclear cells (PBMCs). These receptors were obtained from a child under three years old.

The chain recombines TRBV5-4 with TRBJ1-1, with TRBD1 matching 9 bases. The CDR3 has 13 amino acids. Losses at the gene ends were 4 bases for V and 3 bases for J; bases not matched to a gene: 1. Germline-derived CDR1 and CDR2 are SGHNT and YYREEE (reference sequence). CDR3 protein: CASSRDRDTEAFF. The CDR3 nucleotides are TGTGCCAGCAGCCGGGACAGGGACACTGAAGCTTTCTTT.

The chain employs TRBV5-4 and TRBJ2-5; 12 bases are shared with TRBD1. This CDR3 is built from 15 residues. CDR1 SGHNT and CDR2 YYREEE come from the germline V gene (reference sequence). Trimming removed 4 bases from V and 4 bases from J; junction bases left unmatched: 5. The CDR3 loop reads CASSGGDRGLETQYF. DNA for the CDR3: TGTGCCAGCAGCGGAGGGGACAGGGGGCTAGAGACCCAGTACTTC.

The DNA of the CDR3 is TGTGCCAGCGCAACGGGCGGGTCAGATACGCAGTATTTT. This sequence encodes CASATGGSDTQYF. The chain couples TRBV18 to TRBJ2-3; a weak D match, TRBD2 (5 bases). The CDR3 is 13 amino acids. Germline CDR1 and CDR2: KGHSH and LQKENI. Trimming cost V 8 bases and J 4 bases, with 13 bases left between them.

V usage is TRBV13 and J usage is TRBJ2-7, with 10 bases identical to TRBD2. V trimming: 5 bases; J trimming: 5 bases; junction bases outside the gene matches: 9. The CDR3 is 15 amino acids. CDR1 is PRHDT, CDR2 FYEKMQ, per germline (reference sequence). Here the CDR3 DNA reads TGTGCCAGCAGCGCGATGCCTAGCGGGAGACACGAGCAGTACTTC. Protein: CASSAMPSGRHEQYF. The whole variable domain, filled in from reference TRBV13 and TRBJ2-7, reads AAGVIQSPRHLIKEKRETATLKCYPIPRHDTVYWYQQGPGQDPQFLISFYEKMQSDKGSIPDRFSAQQFSDYHSELNMSSLELGDSALYFCASSAMPSGRHEQYFGPGTRLTVT.

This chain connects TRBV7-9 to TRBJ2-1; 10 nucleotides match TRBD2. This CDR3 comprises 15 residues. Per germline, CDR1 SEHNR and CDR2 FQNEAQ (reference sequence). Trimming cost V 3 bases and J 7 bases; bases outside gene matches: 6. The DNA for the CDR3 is TGTGCCAGCAGCTTCAGGAGCGGGAGGGGAAATGAGCAGTTCTTC. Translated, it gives CASSFRSGRGNEQFF.

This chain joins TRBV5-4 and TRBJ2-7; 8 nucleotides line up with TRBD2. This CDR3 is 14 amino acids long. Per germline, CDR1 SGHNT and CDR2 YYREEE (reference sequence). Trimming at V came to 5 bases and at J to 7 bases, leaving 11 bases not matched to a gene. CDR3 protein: CASSPGTRIQEQYF. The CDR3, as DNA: TGTGCCAGCAGTCCCGGGACTAGAATTCAGGAGCAGTACTTC.

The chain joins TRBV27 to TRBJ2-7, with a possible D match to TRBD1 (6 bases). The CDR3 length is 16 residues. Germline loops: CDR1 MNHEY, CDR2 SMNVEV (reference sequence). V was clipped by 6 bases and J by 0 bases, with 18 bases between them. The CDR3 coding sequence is TGTGCCAGCAGATCCGGGACACGGTATTTCTCCTACGAGCAGTACTTC. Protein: CASRSGTRYFSYEQYF.

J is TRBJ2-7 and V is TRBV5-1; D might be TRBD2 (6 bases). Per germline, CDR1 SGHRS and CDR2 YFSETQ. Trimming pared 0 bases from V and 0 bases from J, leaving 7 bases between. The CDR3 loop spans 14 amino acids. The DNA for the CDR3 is TGCGCCAGCAGCTTGGGGACTAACTCCTACGAGCAGTACTTC. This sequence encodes CASSLGTNSYEQYF.

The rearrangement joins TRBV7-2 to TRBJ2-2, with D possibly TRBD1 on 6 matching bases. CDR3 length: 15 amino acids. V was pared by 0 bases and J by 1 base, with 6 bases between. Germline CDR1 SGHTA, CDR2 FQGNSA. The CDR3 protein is CASSLARGNTGELFF. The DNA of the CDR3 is TGTGCCAGCAGCTTAGCCAGGGGGAACACCGGGGAGCTGTTTTTT.

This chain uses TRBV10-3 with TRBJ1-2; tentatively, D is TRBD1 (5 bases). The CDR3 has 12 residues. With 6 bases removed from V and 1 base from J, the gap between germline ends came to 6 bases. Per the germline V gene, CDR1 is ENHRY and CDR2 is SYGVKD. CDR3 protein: CAIRDNNYGYTF. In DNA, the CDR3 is TGTGCCATCAGGGACAATAACTATGGCTACACCTTC.

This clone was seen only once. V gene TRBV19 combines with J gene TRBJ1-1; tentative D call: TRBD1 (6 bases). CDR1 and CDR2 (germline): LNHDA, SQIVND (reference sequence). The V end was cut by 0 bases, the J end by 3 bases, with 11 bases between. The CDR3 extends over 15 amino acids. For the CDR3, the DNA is TGTGCCAGTAGTATAGAACAGGGTGGGCACACTGAAGCTTTCTTT. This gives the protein CASSIEQGGHTEAFF.

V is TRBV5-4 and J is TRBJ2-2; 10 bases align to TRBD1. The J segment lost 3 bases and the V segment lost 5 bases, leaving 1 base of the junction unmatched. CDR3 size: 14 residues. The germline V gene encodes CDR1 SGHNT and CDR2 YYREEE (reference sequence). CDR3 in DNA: TGTGCCAGCAGGACAGGGGGCGACACCGGGGAGCTGTTTTTT. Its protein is CASRTGGDTGELFF.

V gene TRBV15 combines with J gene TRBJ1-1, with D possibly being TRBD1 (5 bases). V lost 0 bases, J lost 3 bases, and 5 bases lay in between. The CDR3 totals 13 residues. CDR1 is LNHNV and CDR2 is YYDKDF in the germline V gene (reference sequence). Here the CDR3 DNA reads TGTGCCACCAGCAGAGACAGGGACACTGAAGCTTTCTTT. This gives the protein CATSRDRDTEAFF. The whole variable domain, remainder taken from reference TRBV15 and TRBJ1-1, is DAMVIQNPRYQVTQFGKPVTLSCSQTLNHNVMYWYQQKSSQAPKLLFHYYDKDFNNEADTPDNFQSRRPNTSFCFLDIRSPGLGDTAMYLCATSRDRDTEAFFGQGTRLTVV.

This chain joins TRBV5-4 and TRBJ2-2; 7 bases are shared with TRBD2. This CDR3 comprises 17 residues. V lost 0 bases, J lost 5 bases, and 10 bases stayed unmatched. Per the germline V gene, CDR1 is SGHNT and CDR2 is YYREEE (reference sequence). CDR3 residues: CASSLAISGFATGELFF. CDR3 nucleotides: TGTGCCAGCAGCTTGGCCATTAGCGGGTTCGCAACCGGGGAGCTGTTTTTT.

The CDR3 DNA follows: TGCAGTGCTAGAAACGAGCAGTACTTC. This gives the protein CSARNEQYF. This chain joins TRBV20-1 and TRBJ2-7; no clear D. Germline CDR1 is DFQATT and CDR2 is SNEGSKA (reference sequence). V gave up 2 bases and J gave up 5 bases, with 1 base separating them. The CDR3 has 9 residues.

This CDR3 reads CASSLGRLGSDTQYF. The CDR3 coding sequence is TGTGCCAGCAGCCTCGGGAGACTAGGGTCAGATACGCAGTATTTT. The chain has TRBV7-2 and TRBJ2-3; TRBD2 might be the D (6 bases). Trimming cost V 5 bases and J 4 bases, with 16 bases left between them. CDR3 length: 15 amino acids. Germline V gives CDR1 SGHTA, CDR2 FQGNSA.

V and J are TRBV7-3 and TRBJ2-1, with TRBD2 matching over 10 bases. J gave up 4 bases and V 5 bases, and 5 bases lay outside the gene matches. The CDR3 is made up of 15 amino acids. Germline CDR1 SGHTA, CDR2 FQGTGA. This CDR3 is CASSPSGSVYNEQFF. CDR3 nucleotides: TGTGCCAGCAGCCCTAGCGGGAGTGTTTACAATGAGCAGTTCTTC.

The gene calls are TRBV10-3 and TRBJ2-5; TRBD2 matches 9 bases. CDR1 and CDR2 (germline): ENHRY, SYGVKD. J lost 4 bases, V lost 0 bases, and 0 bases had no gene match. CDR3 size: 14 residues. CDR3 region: CAISESSGRETQYF. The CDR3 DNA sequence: TGTGCCATCAGTGAGTCTAGCGGGAGAGAGACCCAGTACTTC.

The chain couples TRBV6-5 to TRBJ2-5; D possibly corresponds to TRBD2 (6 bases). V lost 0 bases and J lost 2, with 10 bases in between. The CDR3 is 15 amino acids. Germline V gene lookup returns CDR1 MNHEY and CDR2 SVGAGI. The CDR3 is CASSYSGLPQETQYF. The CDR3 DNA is TGTGCCAGCAGTTACTCAGGACTACCTCAAGAGACCCAGTACTTC.

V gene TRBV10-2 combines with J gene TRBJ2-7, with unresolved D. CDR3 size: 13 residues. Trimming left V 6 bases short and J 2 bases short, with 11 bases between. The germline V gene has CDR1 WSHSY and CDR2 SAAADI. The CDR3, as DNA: TGCGCCAGCAGACGGCTTTCCCCCTACGAGCAGTACTTC. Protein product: CASRRLSPYEQYF.

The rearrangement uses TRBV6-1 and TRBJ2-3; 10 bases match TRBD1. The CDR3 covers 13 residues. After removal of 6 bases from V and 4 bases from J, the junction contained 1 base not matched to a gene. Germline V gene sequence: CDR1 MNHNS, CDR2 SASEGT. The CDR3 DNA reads TGTGCCAGCAGGACAGGGGGCGCAGATACGCAGTATTTT. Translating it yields CASRTGGADTQYF.

The CDR3 loop reads CAWSGLAGGEQFF. The CDR3 DNA is TGTGCCTGGAGTGGACTAGCGGGAGGTGAGCAGTTCTTC. The J gene is TRBJ2-1, the V gene TRBV30, with TRBD2 matching over 13 bases. The CDR3 loop spans 13 amino acids. After removal of 1 base from V and 9 bases from J, the junction contained 0 bases not matched to a gene. The germline V gene has CDR1 GTSNPN and CDR2 SVGIG (reference sequence).

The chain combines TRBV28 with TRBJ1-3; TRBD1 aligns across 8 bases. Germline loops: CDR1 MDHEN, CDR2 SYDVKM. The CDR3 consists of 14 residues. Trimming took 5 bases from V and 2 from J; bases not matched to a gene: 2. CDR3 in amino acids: CASSRQGTGNTIYF. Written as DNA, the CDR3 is TGTGCCAGCAGTCGACAGGGGACTGGAAACACCATATATTTT. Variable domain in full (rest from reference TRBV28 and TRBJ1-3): DVKVTQSSRYLVKRTGEKVFLECVQDMDHENMFWYRQDPGLGLRLIYFSYDVKMKEKGDIPEGYSVSREKKERFSLILESASTNQTSMYLCASSRQGTGNTIYFGEGSWLTVV.

This CDR3 is CASSLVGTPETQYF. The DNA of the CDR3 is TGTGCCAGCAGCTTAGTAGGCACCCCTGAGACCCAGTACTTC. The rearrangement joins TRBV7-7 to TRBJ2-5; D uncertain. This CDR3 is 14 amino acids long. V shed 1 base and J shed 5 bases, with 11 bases lying between them. Germline assignment: CDR1 SSHAT and CDR2 FNYEAQ (reference sequence).

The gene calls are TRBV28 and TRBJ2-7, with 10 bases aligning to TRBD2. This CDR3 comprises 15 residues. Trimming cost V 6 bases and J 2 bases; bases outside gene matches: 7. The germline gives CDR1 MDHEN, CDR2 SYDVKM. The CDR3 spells CASSPRGTSAYEQYF. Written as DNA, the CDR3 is TGTGCCAGCAGCCCCCGTGGGACTAGCGCCTACGAGCAGTACTTC.

In DNA, the CDR3 is TGTGCCAGTCGTCTCCTGGGATCCTACAATGAGCAGTTCTTC. It codes for CASRLLGSYNEQFF. The J gene is TRBJ2-1, the V gene TRBV2; no clear D gene. The germline V gene has CDR1 SNHLY and CDR2 FYNNEI. This CDR3 spans 14 amino acids. Trimming took off 9 bases at V and 1 base at J, with 13 bases between the two ends.

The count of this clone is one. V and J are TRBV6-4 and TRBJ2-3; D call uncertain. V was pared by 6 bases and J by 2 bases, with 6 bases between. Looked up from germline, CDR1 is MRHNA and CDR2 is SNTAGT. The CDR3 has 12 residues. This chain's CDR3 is CASSSNTDTQYF. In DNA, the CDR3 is TGTGCCAGCAGCTCGAACACAGATACGCAGTATTTT.

Written as DNA, the CDR3 is TGCGCCAGCAGCTTGCCCACAGGGTCGGCTAATGAAAAACTGTTTTTT. Its protein product is CASSLPTGSANEKLFF. The V gene is TRBV5-1, the J gene TRBJ1-4; possibly TRBD1 for D (6 bases). The CDR3 extends over 16 amino acids. From germline, CDR1 is SGHRS and CDR2 YFSETQ. Trimming stripped 1 base from V and 3 bases from J, with 13 bases between.

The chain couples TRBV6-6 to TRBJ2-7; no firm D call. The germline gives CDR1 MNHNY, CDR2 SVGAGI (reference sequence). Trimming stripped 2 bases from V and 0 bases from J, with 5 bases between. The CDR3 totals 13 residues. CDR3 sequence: CASSYRTSYEQYF. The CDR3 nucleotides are TGTGCCAGCAGTTACCGGACCTCCTACGAGCAGTACTTC.